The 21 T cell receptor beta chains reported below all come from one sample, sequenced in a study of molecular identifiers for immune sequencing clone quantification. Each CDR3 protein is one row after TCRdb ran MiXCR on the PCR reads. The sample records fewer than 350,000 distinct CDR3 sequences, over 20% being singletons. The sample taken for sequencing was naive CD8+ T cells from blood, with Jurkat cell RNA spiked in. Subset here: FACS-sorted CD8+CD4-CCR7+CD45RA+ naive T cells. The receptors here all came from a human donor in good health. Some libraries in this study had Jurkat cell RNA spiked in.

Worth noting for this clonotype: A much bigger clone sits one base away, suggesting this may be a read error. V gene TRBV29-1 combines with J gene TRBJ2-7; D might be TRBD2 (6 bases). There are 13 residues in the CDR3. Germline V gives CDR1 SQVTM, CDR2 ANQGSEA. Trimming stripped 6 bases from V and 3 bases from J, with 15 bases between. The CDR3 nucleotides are TGCAGCGTCAGGGACTGGGGAAGCTACGAGCAGTACTTC. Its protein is CSVRDWGSYEQYF.

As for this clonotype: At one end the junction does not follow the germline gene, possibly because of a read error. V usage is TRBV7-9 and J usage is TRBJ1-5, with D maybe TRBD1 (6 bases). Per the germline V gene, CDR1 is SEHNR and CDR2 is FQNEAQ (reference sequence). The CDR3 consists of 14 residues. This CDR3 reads CANSQGHGSQPQHF. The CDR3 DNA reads TGTGCCAACAGCCAGGGACATGGTAGTCAGCCCCAGCATTTT.

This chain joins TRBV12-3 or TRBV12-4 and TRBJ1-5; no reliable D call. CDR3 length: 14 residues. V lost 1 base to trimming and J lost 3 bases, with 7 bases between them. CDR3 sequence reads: CASSLVSTNQPQHF. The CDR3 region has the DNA TGTGCCAGCAGTTTAGTAAGCACCAATCAGCCCCAGCATTTT.

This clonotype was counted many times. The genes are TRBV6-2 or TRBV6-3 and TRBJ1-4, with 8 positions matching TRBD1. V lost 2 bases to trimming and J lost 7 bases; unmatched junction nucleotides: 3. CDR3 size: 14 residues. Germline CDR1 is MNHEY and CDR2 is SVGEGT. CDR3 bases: TGTGCCAGCAGTTACCGAGGACAGGGTGAAAAACTGTTTTTT. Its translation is CASSYRGQGEKLFF.

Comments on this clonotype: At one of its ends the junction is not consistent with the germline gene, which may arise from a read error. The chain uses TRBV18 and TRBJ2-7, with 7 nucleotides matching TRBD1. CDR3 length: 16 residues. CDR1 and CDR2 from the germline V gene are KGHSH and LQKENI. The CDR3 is CASSPSPGQAPYEQCF. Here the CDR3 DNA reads TGTGCCAGCTCACCAAGCCCCGGACAGGCCCCCTACGAGCAGTGCTTC.

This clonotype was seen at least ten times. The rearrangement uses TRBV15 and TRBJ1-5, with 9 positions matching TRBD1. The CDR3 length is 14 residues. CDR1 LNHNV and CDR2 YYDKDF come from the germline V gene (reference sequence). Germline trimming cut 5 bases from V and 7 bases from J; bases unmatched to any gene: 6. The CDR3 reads CATSQDRGGQPQHF. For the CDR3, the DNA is TGTGCCACCAGCCAGGACAGGGGCGGGCAGCCCCAGCATTTT.

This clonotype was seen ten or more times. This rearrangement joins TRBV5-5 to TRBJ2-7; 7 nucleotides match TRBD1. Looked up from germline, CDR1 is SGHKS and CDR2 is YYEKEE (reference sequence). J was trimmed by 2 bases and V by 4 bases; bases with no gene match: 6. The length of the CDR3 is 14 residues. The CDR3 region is CASSTGTVTYEQYF. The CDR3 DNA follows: TGTGCCAGCAGCACCGGGACAGTTACCTACGAGCAGTACTTC.

The CDR3 region has the DNA TGCGCCAGCAGCCAAGATCTAGCAGGGAGGAAGAATGAGCAGTTCTTC. Translating gives CASSQDLAGRKNEQFF. The chain recombines TRBV4-3 with TRBJ2-1; D might be TRBD2 (6 bases). This CDR3 is built from 16 residues. CDR1 is LGHNA and CDR2 is YSLEER in the germline V gene. Trimming stripped 0 bases from V and 7 bases from J, with 16 bases between.

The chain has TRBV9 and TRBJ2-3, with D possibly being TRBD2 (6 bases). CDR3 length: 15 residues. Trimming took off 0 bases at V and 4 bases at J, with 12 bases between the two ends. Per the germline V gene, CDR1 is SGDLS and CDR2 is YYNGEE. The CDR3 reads CASSVGTKHPDTQYF. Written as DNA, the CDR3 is TGTGCCAGCAGCGTAGGGACTAAGCACCCAGATACGCAGTATTTT.

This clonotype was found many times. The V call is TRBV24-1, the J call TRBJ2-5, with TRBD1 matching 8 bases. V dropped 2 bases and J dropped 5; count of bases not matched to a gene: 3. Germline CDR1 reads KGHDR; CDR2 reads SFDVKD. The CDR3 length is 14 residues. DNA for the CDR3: TGTGCCACCAGTGATTGGACAGGGAGTGAGACCCAGTACTTC. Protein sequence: CATSDWTGSETQYF.

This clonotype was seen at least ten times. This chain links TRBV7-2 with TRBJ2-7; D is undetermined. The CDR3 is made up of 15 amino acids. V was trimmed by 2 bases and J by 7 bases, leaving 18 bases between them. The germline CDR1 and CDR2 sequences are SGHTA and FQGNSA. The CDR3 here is CASSLSGLAVREQYF. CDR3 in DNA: TGTGCCAGCAGCTTATCCGGGTTAGCCGTGAGGGAGCAGTACTTC.

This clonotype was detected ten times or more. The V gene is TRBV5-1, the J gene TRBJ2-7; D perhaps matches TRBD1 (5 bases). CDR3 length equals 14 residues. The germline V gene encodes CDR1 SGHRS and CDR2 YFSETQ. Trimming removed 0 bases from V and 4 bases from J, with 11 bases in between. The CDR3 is CASSLEGSGYEQYF. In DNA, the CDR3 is TGCGCCAGCAGCTTGGAGGGGTCAGGGTACGAGCAGTACTTC.

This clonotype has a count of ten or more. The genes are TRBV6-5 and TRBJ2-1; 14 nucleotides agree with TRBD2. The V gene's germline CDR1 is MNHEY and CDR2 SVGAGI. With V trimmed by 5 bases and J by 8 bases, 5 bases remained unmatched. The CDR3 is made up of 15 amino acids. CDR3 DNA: TGTGCCAGCAGTCACGGGACTAGCGGGAGCTATGAGCAGTTCTTC. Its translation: CASSHGTSGSYEQFF.

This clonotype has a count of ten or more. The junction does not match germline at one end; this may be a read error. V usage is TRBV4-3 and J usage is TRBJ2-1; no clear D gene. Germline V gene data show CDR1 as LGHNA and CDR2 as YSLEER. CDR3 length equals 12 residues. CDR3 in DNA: TGTGCCAGCAGCTTAGGAGCCAATGAGCAGTTCTTC. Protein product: CASSLGANEQFF.

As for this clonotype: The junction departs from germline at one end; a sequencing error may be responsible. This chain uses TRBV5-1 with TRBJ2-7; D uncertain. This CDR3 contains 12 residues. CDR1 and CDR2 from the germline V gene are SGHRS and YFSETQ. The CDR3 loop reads CAGSPEGGEQYF. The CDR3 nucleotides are TGCGCCGGCAGCCCAGAAGGTGGCGAGCAGTACTTC.

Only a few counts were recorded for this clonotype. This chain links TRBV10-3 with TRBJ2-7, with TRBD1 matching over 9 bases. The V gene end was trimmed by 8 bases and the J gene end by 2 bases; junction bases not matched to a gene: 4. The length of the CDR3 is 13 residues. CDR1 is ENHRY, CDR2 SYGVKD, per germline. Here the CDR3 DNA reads TGTGCCATCGGGGACAGGGAAACCTACGAGCAGTACTTC. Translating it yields CAIGDRETYEQYF.

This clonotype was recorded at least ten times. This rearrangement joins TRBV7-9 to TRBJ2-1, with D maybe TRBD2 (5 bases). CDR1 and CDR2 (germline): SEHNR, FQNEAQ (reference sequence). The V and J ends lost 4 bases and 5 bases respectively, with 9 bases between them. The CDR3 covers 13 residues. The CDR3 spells CASSSGLNNEQFF. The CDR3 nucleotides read TGTGCCAGCAGCTCCGGACTGAACAATGAGCAGTTCTTC.

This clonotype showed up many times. CDR3 nucleotide sequence: TGTGCCAGCAGCGCCCTAGGACAGGGGTACGAGCAGTACTTC. The encoded protein is CASSALGQGYEQYF. The chain has TRBV7-2 and TRBJ2-7; 9 nucleotides align to TRBD1. The CDR3 consists of 14 residues. Losses at the gene ends were 5 bases for V and 4 bases for J; bases not matched to a gene: 6. Germline V gene data show CDR1 as SGHTA and CDR2 as FQGNSA.

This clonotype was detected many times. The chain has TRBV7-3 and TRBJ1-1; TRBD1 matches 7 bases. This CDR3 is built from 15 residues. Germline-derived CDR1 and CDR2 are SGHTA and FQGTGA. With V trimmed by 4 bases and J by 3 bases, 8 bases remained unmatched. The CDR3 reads CASSSHRGKDTEAFF. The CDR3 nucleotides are TGTGCCAGCAGCTCGCACAGGGGTAAGGACACTGAAGCTTTCTTT.

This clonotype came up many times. The CDR3: CASSPTGGLDGYTF. The CDR3 nucleotides are TGCGCCAGCAGCCCCACAGGGGGCCTCGATGGCTACACCTTC. J is TRBJ1-2 and V is TRBV5-1, with 9 positions matching TRBD1. Trimming cost V 4 bases and J 6 bases; bases outside gene matches: 7. CDR1 is SGHRS and CDR2 is YFSETQ in the germline V gene. This CDR3 has 14 residues.

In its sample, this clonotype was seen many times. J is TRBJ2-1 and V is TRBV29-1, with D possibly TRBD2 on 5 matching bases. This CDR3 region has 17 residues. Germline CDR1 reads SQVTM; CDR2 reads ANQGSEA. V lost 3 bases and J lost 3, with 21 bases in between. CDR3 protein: CSVEGRTPTQVYNEQFF. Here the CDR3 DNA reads TGCAGCGTTGAGGGCAGGACTCCCACTCAAGTCTACAATGAGCAGTTCTTC.